This T cell receptor (beta chain) is from a study of blood T cell repertoires in COVID-19. Using immunoSEQ multiplex PCR, the repertoire was profiled, and TCRdb retains in-frame clones only, with some absent. The top ten hold about 7% of the sample, which has about 210,000 clones, around 87% seen once. Germline values: CDR1 MDHEN, CDR2 SYDVKM. V was shortened by 5 bases and J by 1 base, with 12 bases between the two germline ends. The CDR3 loop spans 15 amino acids. Sequencing input: PBMCs or T cells enriched from blood (not recorded which). The chain is built from TRBV28 and TRBJ1-3, with D possibly TRBD1 on 5 matching bases. The TCR sequence derives from a man between 25 and 39 years old in a cohort exposed to, infected with or recovered from COVID-19 (not recorded which). The CDR3: CASSPRQFSGNTIYF. CDR3 DNA sequence: TGTGCCAGCAGTCCTCGACAGTTTTCTGGAAACACCATATATTTT.